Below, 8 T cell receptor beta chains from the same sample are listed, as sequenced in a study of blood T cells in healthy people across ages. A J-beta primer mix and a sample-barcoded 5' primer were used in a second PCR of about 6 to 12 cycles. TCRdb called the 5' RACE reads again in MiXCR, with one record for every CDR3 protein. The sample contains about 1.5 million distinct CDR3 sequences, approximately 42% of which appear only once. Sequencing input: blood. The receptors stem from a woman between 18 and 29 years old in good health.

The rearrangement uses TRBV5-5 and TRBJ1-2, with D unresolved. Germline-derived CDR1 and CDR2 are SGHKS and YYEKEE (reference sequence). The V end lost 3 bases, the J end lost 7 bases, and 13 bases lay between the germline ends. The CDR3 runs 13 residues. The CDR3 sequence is CASSSEPARGYTF. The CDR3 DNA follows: TGTGCCAGCAGCTCGGAGCCCGCCCGTGGCTACACCTTC.

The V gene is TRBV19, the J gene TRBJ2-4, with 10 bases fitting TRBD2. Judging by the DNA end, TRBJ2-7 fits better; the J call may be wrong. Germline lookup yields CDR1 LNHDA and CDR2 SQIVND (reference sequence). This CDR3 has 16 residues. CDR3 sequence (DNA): TGTGCCAGTAGTATAGATTGGACTAGCGGAGTCTACGAGCAGTACTTC. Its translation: CASSIDWTSGVYEQYF.

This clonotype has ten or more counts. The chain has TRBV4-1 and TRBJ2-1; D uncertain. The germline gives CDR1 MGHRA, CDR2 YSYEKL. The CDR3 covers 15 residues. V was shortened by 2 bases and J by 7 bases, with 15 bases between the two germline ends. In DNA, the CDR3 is TGCGCCAGCAGCCAAAACCAATCCCCGGAAAATGAGCAGTTCTTC. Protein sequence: CASSQNQSPENEQFF.

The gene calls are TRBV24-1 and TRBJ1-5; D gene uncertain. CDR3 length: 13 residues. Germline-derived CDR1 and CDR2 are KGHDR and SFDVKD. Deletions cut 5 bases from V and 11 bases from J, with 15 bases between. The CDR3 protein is CATSAADVTAQHF. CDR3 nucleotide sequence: TGTGCCACCAGTGCCGCAGATGTTACGGCCCAGCATTTT.

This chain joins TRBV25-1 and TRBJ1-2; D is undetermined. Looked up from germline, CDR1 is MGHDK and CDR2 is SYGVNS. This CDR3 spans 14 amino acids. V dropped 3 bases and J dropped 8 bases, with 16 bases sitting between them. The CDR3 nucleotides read TGTGCCAGCAGTGATACCACCTACCTGGGCGGCTACACCTTC. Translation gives CASSDTTYLGGYTF.

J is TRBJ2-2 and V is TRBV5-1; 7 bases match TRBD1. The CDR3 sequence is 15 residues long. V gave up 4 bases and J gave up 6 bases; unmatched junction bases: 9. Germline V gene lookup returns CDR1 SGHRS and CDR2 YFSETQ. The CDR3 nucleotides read TGCGCCAGCAGCCCCGACAGGGAGCGAGCCGGGGAGCTGTTTTTT. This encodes CASSPDRERAGELFF.

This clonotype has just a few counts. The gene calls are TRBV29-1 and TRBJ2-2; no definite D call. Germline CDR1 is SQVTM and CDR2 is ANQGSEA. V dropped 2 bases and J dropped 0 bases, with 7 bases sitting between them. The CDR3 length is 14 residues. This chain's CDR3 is CSVELRTNTGELFF. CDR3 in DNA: TGCAGCGTTGAACTTAGAACGAACACCGGGGAGCTGTTTTTT.

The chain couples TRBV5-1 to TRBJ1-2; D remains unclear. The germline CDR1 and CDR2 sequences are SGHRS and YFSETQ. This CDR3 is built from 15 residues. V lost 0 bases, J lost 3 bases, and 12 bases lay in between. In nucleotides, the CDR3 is TGCGCCAGCAGCTTGGGGTTTCGAGGTGACTATGGCTACACCTTC. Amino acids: CASSLGFRGDYGYTF.